This T cell receptor beta chain was found in a study of Graves' ophthalmopathy and Graves' hyperthyroidism. Per germline, CDR1 MNHEY and CDR2 SVGAGI. Trimming removed 5 bases at V and 2 bases at J, with 19 bases between. The CDR3 length is 16 residues. As the template, RNA transcripts were used to amplify TCR beta CDR3 regions. Following a first-round RT-PCR that used HTBI primers, a second-round multiplex PCR was carried out. TCRdb fed the multiplex PCR reads into MiXCR, producing one record per CDR3 protein. The repertoire holds 600,000 to 700,000 distinct CDR3 sequences, 35% to 50% seen once, with around 3.3% in the top ten.

Sample: peripheral blood. The V gene is TRBV6-5, the J gene TRBJ2-7; the D gene is possibly TRBD2 (6 bases). The source of this sequence is an adult man with Graves' ophthalmopathy. The CDR3 loop is CASSTGDFSQAYEQYF. CDR3 nucleotides: TGTGCCAGCAGTACTGGGGACTTTTCCCAGGCCTACGAGCAGTACTTC.